These 31 T cell receptor beta chains originate from one sample sequenced in a study of blood T cell repertoires in COVID-19. The repertoire was sequenced with immunoSEQ multiplex PCR; TCRdb's copy has only in-frame clones and lacks some. Found here are tens of thousands of clones, 75% to 90% of them singletons; the top ten hold around 15%. The sequenced sample consisted of peripheral blood. These receptors all come from a male donor with acute or convalescent COVID-19.

This chain connects TRBV7-2 to TRBJ1-5; possibly TRBD1 for D (5 bases). Germline assignment: CDR1 SGHTA and CDR2 FQGNSA. V dropped 3 bases and J dropped 4 bases, with 7 bases sitting between them. The CDR3 has 13 residues. This chain's CDR3 is CASSFGANQPQHF. Here the CDR3 DNA reads TGTGCCAGCAGCTTTGGGGCGAATCAGCCCCAGCATTTT.

This clone was observed a few times. The gene calls are TRBV27 and TRBJ1-1; D not resolved. The CDR3 is 16 residues long. The germline V gene has CDR1 MNHEY and CDR2 SMNVEV (reference sequence). Trimming cost V 2 bases and J 5 bases, with 18 bases left between them. CDR3 loop: CASSLGPQPGKTEAFF. In nucleotides, the CDR3 is TGTGCCAGCAGTTTAGGGCCCCAGCCGGGGAAGACTGAAGCTTTCTTT.

J is TRBJ2-3 and V is TRBV7-2, with 10 bases fitting TRBD2. The germline V gene encodes CDR1 SGHTA and CDR2 FQGNSA. V was pared by 5 bases and J by 1 base, with 12 bases of the junction left unmatched. This CDR3 comprises 18 residues. The CDR3 sequence: CASSPSWASGGGTDTQYF. The CDR3 coding sequence is TGTGCCAGCAGCCCTAGCTGGGCTAGCGGGGGAGGCACAGATACGCAGTATTTT.

The V and J genes are TRBV10-2 and TRBJ2-7; D ambiguous. The V gene's germline CDR1 is WSHSY and CDR2 SAAADI. Trimming took 2 bases from V and 10 from J, leaving 9 bases between them. CDR3 length: 11 residues. The CDR3 coding sequence is TGCGCCAGCAGTGAGCCCCGTCGTCAGTACTTC. The encoded protein is CASSEPRRQYF.

The rearrangement links TRBV7-9 to TRBJ1-1; D uncertain. V dropped 6 bases and J dropped 10 bases, with 18 bases sitting between them. The CDR3 has 13 residues. Per germline, CDR1 SEHNR and CDR2 FQNEAQ (reference sequence). CDR3 nucleotide sequence: TGTGCCAGCAGTTCCTTTGGTAGCGAGGCAGCTTTCTTT. Its protein product is CASSSFGSEAAFF.

This sequence joins TRBV11-2 and TRBJ1-1, with TRBD1 as a possible D gene (5 bases). The ends were cut back, 5 bases at V and 1 base at J, with 8 bases in the middle. The CDR3 is 13 residues long. Germline V gene lookup returns CDR1 SGHAT and CDR2 FQNNGV. The CDR3 nucleotides are TGTGCCAGCAGCCCTGGGGCGAACACTGAAGCTTTCTTT. Its translation is CASSPGANTEAFF.

V gene TRBV9 combines with J gene TRBJ1-6; D call uncertain. Looked up from germline, CDR1 is SGDLS and CDR2 is YYNGEE. Trimming left V 0 bases short and J 7 bases short, with 11 bases between. This CDR3 comprises 15 residues. The CDR3 here is CASSVGGRGNSPLHF. CDR3 nucleotides: TGTGCCAGCAGCGTAGGAGGCCGGGGAAATTCACCCCTCCACTTT.

The chain has TRBV18 and TRBJ1-4; D possibly corresponds to TRBD1 (5 bases). This CDR3 spans 14 amino acids. CDR1 and CDR2 from the germline V gene are KGHSH and LQKENI. Deletions cut 3 bases from V and 8 bases from J, with 13 bases between. The CDR3 here is CASSPQTKGEKLFF. In DNA, the CDR3 is TGTGCCAGCTCACCCCAGACAAAGGGGGAAAAACTGTTTTTT.

The count of this clone is one. The chain uses TRBV5-5 and TRBJ1-2, with 9 bases lining up with TRBD1. The V gene's germline CDR1 is SGHKS and CDR2 YYEKEE (reference sequence). The CDR3 is 15 amino acids. V lost 1 base to trimming and J lost 8 bases; unmatched junction nucleotides: 9. The CDR3 reads CASSLWGTGLQGYTF. The CDR3, as DNA: TGTGCCAGCAGCTTGTGGGGGACAGGGCTCCAAGGCTACACCTTC.

V usage is TRBV5-6 and J usage is TRBJ1-6, with D tentatively TRBD1 (6 bases). The germline V gene encodes CDR1 SGHDT and CDR2 YYEEEE. Deletions cut 0 bases from V and 4 bases from J, with 14 bases between. The CDR3 has 17 residues. The CDR3 DNA follows: TGTGCCAGCAGCTTGGAGGGGGGGGCGAGGTATAATTCACCCCTCCACTTT. The encoded protein is CASSLEGGARYNSPLHF.

This sequence joins TRBV5-6 and TRBJ1-4, with 9 nucleotides matching TRBD1. The CDR3 has 13 residues. The trim removed 4 bases at V and 7 bases at J, leaving 2 bases unmatched. Per the germline V gene, CDR1 is SGHDT and CDR2 is YYEEEE. CDR3 bases: TGTGCCAGCAGCCTACAGGGGGCTGAAAAACTGTTTTTT. Translation: CASSLQGAEKLFF.

The genes are TRBV18 and TRBJ1-1, with D unclear. Trimming pared 3 bases from V and 2 bases from J, leaving 13 bases between. The CDR3 is 15 residues long. The germline CDR1 and CDR2 sequences are KGHSH and LQKENI. The CDR3 nucleotides read TGTGCCAGCTCACCTAGGCTCACAGATAACACTGAAGCTTTCTTT. Translation: CASSPRLTDNTEAFF.

The rearrangement links TRBV19 to TRBJ2-5, with D possibly TRBD2 on 6 matching bases. In germline, CDR1 is LNHDA, CDR2 SQIVND (reference sequence). The V and J ends lost 8 bases and 5 bases respectively, with 9 bases between them. The CDR3 spans 11 residues. The chain's CDR3 is CASGGIETQYF. In DNA, the CDR3 is TGTGCCAGTGGAGGGATCGAGACCCAGTACTTC.

This rearrangement joins TRBV3-1 (or the pseudogene TRBV3-2) to TRBJ2-7; 7 bases map to TRBD1. This CDR3 spans 15 amino acids. Germline assignment: CDR1 LGHDT and CDR2 YNNKEL (reference sequence). V trimming: 5 bases; J trimming: 2 bases; junction bases outside the gene matches: 9. CDR3 nucleotide sequence: TGTGCCAGCAGCGCGTCAAGACAGGGAACCTACGAGCAGTACTTC. Its protein is CASSASRQGTYEQYF.

The rearrangement links TRBV19 to TRBJ1-1, with 9 positions matching TRBD1. The CDR3 sequence is 13 residues long. V lost 7 bases to trimming and J lost 4 bases; unmatched junction nucleotides: 4. Germline loops: CDR1 LNHDA, CDR2 SQIVND (reference sequence). The CDR3 nucleotides are TGTGCCAGTACTCGGGACAGGGCCACTGAAGCTTTCTTT. Its protein is CASTRDRATEAFF.

V and J are TRBV5-1 and TRBJ2-3, with TRBD2 matching 7 bases. The germline V gene has CDR1 SGHRS and CDR2 YFSETQ. The CDR3 covers 15 residues. The V segment lost 4 bases and the J segment 2 bases; nucleotides outside the gene matches: 7. The DNA for the CDR3 is TGCGCCAGCAGCCCTTGGGACTACGACACAGATACGCAGTATTTT. Translated, it gives CASSPWDYDTDTQYF.

The rearrangement links TRBV12-3 or TRBV12-4 to TRBJ2-1, with 10 bases aligning to TRBD1. V was clipped by 4 bases and J by 14 bases; unmatched bases: 5. CDR3 length equals 12 residues. The CDR3 DNA reads TGTGCCAGCAGTTGGGACAGGGGACCGGAGTTCTTC. Encoded protein: CASSWDRGPEFF.

In its sample, this clone was seen a few times. Here the CDR3 reads CASSSWQNYEQYF. In DNA form, the CDR3 reads TGTGCCAGCAGCTCCTGGCAGAACTACGAGCAGTACTTC. V usage is TRBV5-6 and J usage is TRBJ2-7; D remains unclear. Germline V gene lookup returns CDR1 SGHDT and CDR2 YYEEEE. The CDR3 has 13 amino acids. V shed 3 bases and J shed 3 bases, with 10 bases lying between them.

The chain carries TRBV19 and TRBJ2-1; 9 bases line up with TRBD1. Germline V gene lookup returns CDR1 LNHDA and CDR2 SQIVND (reference sequence). Trimming removed 7 bases from V and 5 bases from J; junction bases left unmatched: 9. The CDR3 loop spans 15 amino acids. Here the CDR3 reads CASNPAGQGDNEQFF. CDR3 coding DNA: TGTGCCAGTAATCCGGCGGGACAGGGAGACAATGAGCAGTTCTTC.

The chain is built from TRBV7-9 and TRBJ2-3; TRBD2 aligns across 12 bases. The CDR3 totals 16 residues. From germline, CDR1 is SEHNR and CDR2 FQNEAQ (reference sequence). Trimming at V came to 5 bases and at J to 3 bases, leaving 6 bases not matched to a gene. The CDR3 spells CASSPSGGVFTDTQYF. CDR3 DNA sequence: TGTGCCAGCAGCCCTAGCGGGGGGGTTTTTACAGATACGCAGTATTTT. The complete variable domain, with remaining parts taken from reference TRBV7-9 and TRBJ2-3, reads DTGVSQNPRHKITKRGQNVTFRCDPISEHNRLYWYRQTLGQGPEFLTYFQNEAQLEKSRLLSDRFSAERPKGSFSTLEIQRTEQGDSAMYLCASSPSGGVFTDTQYFGPGTRLTVL.

The chain uses TRBV5-4 and TRBJ2-2; 10 bases line up with TRBD2. The germline CDR1 and CDR2 sequences are SGHNT and YYREEE (reference sequence). The CDR3 is 16 amino acids. With V trimmed by 5 bases and J by 6 bases, 10 bases remained unmatched. CDR3 sequence: CASSQAGGPDAGELFF. In DNA form, the CDR3 reads TGTGCCAGCAGTCAAGCGGGGGGGCCTGATGCCGGGGAGCTGTTTTTT. Combining the CDR3 with reference TRBV5-4 and TRBJ2-2 gives the whole variable domain ETGVTQSPTHLIKTRGQQVTLRCSSQSGHNTVSWYQQALGQGPQFIFQYYREEENGRGNFPPRFSGLQFPNYSSELNVNALELDDSALYLCASSQAGGPDAGELFFGEGSRLTVL.

The DNA of the CDR3 is TGTGCCAGCAGTGACCCCCAGGGCATTAATGGAGAGACCCAGTACTTC. Protein product: CASSDPQGINGETQYF. The V call is TRBV6-4, the J call TRBJ2-5, with a weak D call TRBD1 (5 bases). Germline CDR1 is MRHNA and CDR2 is SNTAGT. Trimming pared 2 bases from V and 4 bases from J, leaving 17 bases between. CDR3 size: 16 residues.

In DNA, the CDR3 is TGTGCCAGCGGACGGGGGACTAGCGGGCAAGAGACCCAGTACTTC. Amino acids: CASGRGTSGQETQYF. The chain links TRBV28 to TRBJ2-5; 12 nucleotides align to TRBD2. J was trimmed by 2 bases and V by 8 bases; bases with no gene match: 6. The CDR3 is made up of 15 amino acids. CDR1 and CDR2 from the germline V gene are MDHEN and SYDVKM.

The CDR3 sequence: CASSHGGTGRNTGELFF. CDR3 coding DNA: TGTGCCAGCAGCCACGGGGGGACAGGGAGGAACACCGGGGAGCTGTTTTTT. This rearrangement joins TRBV28 to TRBJ2-2, with TRBD1 matching 9 bases. Germline V gives CDR1 MDHEN, CDR2 SYDVKM. J was trimmed by 1 base and V by 6 bases; bases with no gene match: 9. This CDR3 region has 17 residues. The whole variable domain, remainder taken from reference TRBV28 and TRBJ2-2, is DVKVTQSSRYLVKRTGEKVFLECVQDMDHENMFWYRQDPGLGLRLIYFSYDVKMKEKGDIPEGYSVSREKKERFSLILESASTNQTSMYLCASSHGGTGRNTGELFFGEGSRLTVL.

A single count supports this clone. The V call is TRBV9, the J call TRBJ2-1; perhaps TRBD2 as D (5 bases). Trimming took off 2 bases at V and 6 bases at J, with 18 bases between the two ends. The CDR3 sequence is 16 residues long. Germline V gene lookup returns CDR1 SGDLS and CDR2 YYNGEE. CDR3 sequence: CASSVSPPDSTNEQFF. CDR3 coding DNA: TGTGCCAGCAGCGTGTCCCCCCCGGACTCTACCAATGAGCAGTTCTTC. Full variable domain (outside the CDR3, taken from reference TRBV9 and TRBJ2-1): DSGVTQTPKHLITATGQRVTLRCSPRSGDLSVYWYQQSLDQGLQFLIQYYNGEERAKGNILERFSAQQFPDLHSELNLSSLELGDSALYFCASSVSPPDSTNEQFFGPGTRLTVL.

V gene TRBV5-1 combines with J gene TRBJ1-2; 8 bases fit TRBD1. CDR3 length equals 17 residues. Germline CDR1 reads SGHRS; CDR2 reads YFSETQ. V lost 0 bases and J lost 4; bases outside the gene matches: 11. In DNA, the CDR3 is TGCGCCAGCAGCTTGGAGCCAGGGGGCGCGCCCAGCTATGGCTACACCTTC. Translating it yields CASSLEPGGAPSYGYTF.

This clone was seen once. J is TRBJ2-3 and V is TRBV10-1, with 7 bases fitting TRBD1. The CDR3 contains 18 residues. Trimming cost V 3 bases and J 0 bases; bases outside gene matches: 12. The germline V gene encodes CDR1 WNHNN and CDR2 SYGVQD (reference sequence). CDR3 coding DNA: TGCGCCAGCAGTGACCCGGACAGGAAATACTCTAGCACAGATACGCAGTATTTT. This gives the protein CASSDPDRKYSSTDTQYF.

This chain connects TRBV5-6 to TRBJ1-6, with D uncertain. Trimming stripped 1 base from V and 8 bases from J, with 10 bases between. The CDR3 runs 14 residues. Germline V gene data show CDR1 as SGHDT and CDR2 as YYEEEE. The CDR3 is CASSLNGVDSPLHF. DNA for the CDR3: TGTGCCAGCAGCTTGAACGGGGTGGATTCACCCCTCCACTTT.

The chain's CDR3 is CASSSTGGWNEQYF. The CDR3 DNA is TGTGCCAGCAGCTCCACAGGGGGCTGGAACGAGCAGTACTTC. The chain employs TRBV5-5 and TRBJ2-7; 9 bases are shared with TRBD1. Unmatched junction bases numbered 6, after V lost 3 bases and J lost 5 bases. The CDR3 length is 14 residues. Germline V lookup: CDR1 SGHKS, CDR2 YYEKEE (reference sequence).

This chain uses TRBV19 with TRBJ2-6; D possibly corresponds to TRBD1 (5 bases). The germline V gene has CDR1 LNHDA and CDR2 SQIVND (reference sequence). V lost 6 bases and J lost 1, with 10 bases in between. The CDR3 loop spans 15 amino acids. CDR3 nucleotide sequence: TGTGCCAGTAGCCAACAGGAATCTGGGGCCAACGTCCTGACTTTC. It codes for CASSQQESGANVLTF.

This clone was counted once. The V gene is TRBV2, the J gene TRBJ2-2, with 10 bases fitting TRBD2. The V gene's germline CDR1 is SNHLY and CDR2 FYNNEI. The CDR3 length is 14 residues. With V trimmed by 10 bases and J by 1 base, 3 bases remained unmatched. The CDR3 region is CATRTSGNTGELFF. DNA of the CDR3: TGTGCCACAAGGACTAGCGGGAACACCGGGGAGCTGTTTTTT.